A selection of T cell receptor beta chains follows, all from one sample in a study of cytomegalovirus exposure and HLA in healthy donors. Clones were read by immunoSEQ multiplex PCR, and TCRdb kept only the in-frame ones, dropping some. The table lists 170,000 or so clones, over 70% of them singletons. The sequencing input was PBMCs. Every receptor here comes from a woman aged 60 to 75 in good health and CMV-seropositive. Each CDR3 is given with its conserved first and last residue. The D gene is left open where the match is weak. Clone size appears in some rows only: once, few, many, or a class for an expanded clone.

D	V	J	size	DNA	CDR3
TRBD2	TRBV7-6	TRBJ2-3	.	TGTGCCAGCAGACTAGCGCGCACAGATACGCAGTATTTT	CASRLARTDTQYF
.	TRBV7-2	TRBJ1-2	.	TGTGCCAGCAGCTTACGGAGGGTTCGGACCGACTATGGCTACACCTTC	CASSLRRVRTDYGYTF
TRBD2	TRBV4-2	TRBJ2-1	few	TGTGCCAGCAGCCAAGATCCTTCGGGAGGGGTGGGGTTTAACAATGAGCAGTTCTTC	CASSQDPSGGVGFNNEQFF
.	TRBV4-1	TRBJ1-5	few	TGCGCCAGCAGCCAAGTTGAGAATAGCAATCAGCCCCAGCATTTT	CASSQVENSNQPQHF
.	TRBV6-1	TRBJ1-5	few	TGTGCCAGCAGTGAAGCGCAGTTCAACAATCAGCCCCAGCATTTT	CASSEAQFNNQPQHF
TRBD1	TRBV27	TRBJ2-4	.	TGTGCCAGCAGTGGACAGGGGGCGAACATTCAGTACTTC	CASSGQGANIQYF
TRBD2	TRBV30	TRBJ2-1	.	TGTGCCTGGACCCGTGACCGGAGCGGGAGGGCCTACAATGAGCAGTTCTTC	CAWTRDRSGRAYNEQFF
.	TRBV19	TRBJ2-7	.	TGTGCCAGTAGTAATACAGGCGCGAAATCCTACGAGCAGTACTTC	CASSNTGAKSYEQYF
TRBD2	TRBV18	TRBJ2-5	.	TGTGCCAGCTCACCAAGTCCAGCGGGAGTAGAGACCCAGTACTTC	CASSPSPAGVETQYF
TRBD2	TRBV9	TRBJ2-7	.	TGTGCCAGCAGCGTAGAGTCGGGACTAGGCTACGAGCAGTACTTC	CASSVESGLGYEQYF
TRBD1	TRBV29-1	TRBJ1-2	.	TGCAGCGTTGGTGCGAGGACAGGGGGATATGGCTACACCTTC	CSVGARTGGYGYTF
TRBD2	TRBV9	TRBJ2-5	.	TGTGCCAGCAGCCCACAGACTAGCGGAGAGACCCAGTACTTC	CASSPQTSGETQYF
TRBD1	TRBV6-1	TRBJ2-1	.	TGTGCCAGCAGTGAAGGTGGGTCAGGGGGTGATGAGCAGTTCTTC	CASSEGGSGGDEQFF
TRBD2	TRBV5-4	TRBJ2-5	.	TGTGCCAGCAGGCAGGGACTAGCCCAAGAGACCCAGTACTTC	CASRQGLAQETQYF
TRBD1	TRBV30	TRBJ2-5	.	TGTGCCTCGGTGGGACAGGGTTTGGAGACCCAGTACTTC	CASVGQGLETQYF
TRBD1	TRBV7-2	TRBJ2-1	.	TGTGCCAGCAGCGTTGGGACAGTCGGCAATGAGCAGTTCTTC	CASSVGTVGNEQFF
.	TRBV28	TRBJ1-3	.	TGTGCCAGCACCCCTCCGGGAAACACCATATATTTT	CASTPPGNTIYF
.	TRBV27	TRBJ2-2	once	TGTGCCAGCAGTACTCTTAGCACCGGGGAGCTGTTTTTT	CASSTLSTGELFF
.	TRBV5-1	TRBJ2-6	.	TGCGCCAGCAGCTTTGCCTCTGGGGCCAACGGCCTGACTTTC	CASSFASGANGLTF
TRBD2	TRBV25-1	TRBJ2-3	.	TGTGCCAGCAGTGTGGGGGGGACTAGCACAGATACGCAGTATTTT	CASSVGGTSTDTQYF
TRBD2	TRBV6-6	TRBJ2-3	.	TGTGCCAGCTTTCGACTAGCGGGAGGCGCAGATACGCAGTATTTT	CASFRLAGGADTQYF
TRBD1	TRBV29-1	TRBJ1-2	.	TGCAGCGTTGAGACTCAGGACAGGGTTGGCTACACCTTC	CSVETQDRVGYTF
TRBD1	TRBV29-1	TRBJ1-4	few	TGCAGCGGACGGACAGGGGCCCGGGGGGAAAAACTGTTTTTT	CSGRTGARGEKLFF
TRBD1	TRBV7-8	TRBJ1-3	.	TGTGCCAGCAGGCAGGACAGGAATGGAAACACCATATATTTT	CASRQDRNGNTIYF
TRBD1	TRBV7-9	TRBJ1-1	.	TGTGCCAGCAGCTATGGACAGGTGATGAACACTGAAGCTTTCTTT	CASSYGQVMNTEAFF
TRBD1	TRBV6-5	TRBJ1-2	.	TGTGCCAGCAGTACAGGACAGGGGGCGGCTGGCTACACCTTC	CASSTGQGAAGYTF
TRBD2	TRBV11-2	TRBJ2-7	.	TGTGCCAGCAGATCCCTCAGCGGGAGGAGGTCCTACGAGCAGTACTTC	CASRSLSGRRSYEQYF
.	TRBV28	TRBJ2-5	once	TGTGCCAGCAGTTCCCCAGGAGGGGGCCGTTACCAAGAGACCCAGTACTTC	CASSSPGGGRYQETQYF
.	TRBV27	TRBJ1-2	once	TGTGCCAGCAGTATTCAACGCGAGGTCAACTATGGCTACACCTTC	CASSIQREVNYGYTF
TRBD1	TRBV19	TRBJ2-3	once	TGTGCCAGTAGTATTCTCCAGGGGGCGAGGTTGGATACGCAGTATTTT	CASSILQGARLDTQYF
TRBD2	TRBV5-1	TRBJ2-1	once	TGCGCCAGCAGCTTACTAGCGGTGGGGAATGAGCAGTTCTTC	CASSLLAVGNEQFF
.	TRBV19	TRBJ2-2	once	TGTGCCAGTAGTATTTTATCTTTATCCTACACCGGGGAGCTGTTTTTT	CASSILSLSYTGELFF
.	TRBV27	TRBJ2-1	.	TGTGCCAGCAGTTTATTGGGGAGTGAGCAGTTCTTC	CASSLLGSEQFF
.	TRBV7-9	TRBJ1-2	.	TGTGCCAGCAGCCGCTCTGAGGGCTATGGCTACACCTTC	CASSRSEGYGYTF
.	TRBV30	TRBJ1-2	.	TGTGCCTGGAGCTTAGCCAACTATGGCTACACCTTC	CAWSLANYGYTF
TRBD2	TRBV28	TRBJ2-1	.	TGTGCCAGCAGTTTATTTACTAGCGGGTACAATGAGCAGTTCTTC	CASSLFTSGYNEQFF
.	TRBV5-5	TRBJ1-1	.	TGTGCCAGCAGCTTGGAACTTCCCACTGAAGCTTTCTTT	CASSLELPTEAFF
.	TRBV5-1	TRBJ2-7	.	TGCGCCAGCAGCTTGGTTGGAGGGCGTCTCTCCGAGCAGTACTTC	CASSLVGGRLSEQYF
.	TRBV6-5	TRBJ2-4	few	TGTGCCAGCAGGAAGGATAGGGGGAACAAAAACATTCAGTACTTC	CASRKDRGNKNIQYF
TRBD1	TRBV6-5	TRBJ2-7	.	TGTGCCAGCAGTCGGACAGGGAAGTCCTACGAGCAGTACTTC	CASSRTGKSYEQYF
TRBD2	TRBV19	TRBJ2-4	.	TGTGCCAGTAGTATTACGGGAGGAGCCAAAAACAGTCAGTACTTC	CASSITGGAKNSQYF
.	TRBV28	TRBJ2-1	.	TGTGCCAGCAAGATTGGGGACTTTTACAATGAGCAGTTCTTC	CASKIGDFYNEQFF
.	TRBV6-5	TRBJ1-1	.	TGTGCCAGCAGTCGGGGGGTGGAGGGGGGCCCTGAAGCTTTCTTT	CASSRGVEGGPEAFF
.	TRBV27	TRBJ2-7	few	TGTGCCAGCAGTTCAGTCGGGGGAGCCTCGTCCTACGAGCAGTACTTC	CASSSVGGASSYEQYF
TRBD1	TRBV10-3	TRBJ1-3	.	TGTGCCTCGCAACCGACAGGGCAATATGGAAACACCATATATTTT	CASQPTGQYGNTIYF
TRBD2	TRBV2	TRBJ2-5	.	TGTGCCAGCAGGGCTAGCGGGATGGGGGAGACCCAGTACTTC	CASRASGMGETQYF
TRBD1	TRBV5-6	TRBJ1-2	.	TGTGCCAGCAGCTTCGACAGGGGGAGGGGTTATGGCTACACCTTC	CASSFDRGRGYGYTF
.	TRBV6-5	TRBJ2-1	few	TGTGCCAGCATCCCTCCACTACTCAATGAGCAGTTCTTC	CASIPPLLNEQFF
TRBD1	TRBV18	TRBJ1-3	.	TGTGCCAGGGTTAAGGGGGCTGTTGGAAACACCATATATTTT	CARVKGAVGNTIYF
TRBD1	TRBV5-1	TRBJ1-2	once	TGCGCCAGCAGCTTGGGACAGGGGAACTATGGCTACACCTTC	CASSLGQGNYGYTF
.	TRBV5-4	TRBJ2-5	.	TGTGCCAGCAGCTTTGAGCCGGGCGGGTTCCAAGAGACCCAGTACTTC	CASSFEPGGFQETQYF
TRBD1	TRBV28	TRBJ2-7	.	TGTGCCAGCAGTTCTACCGGACAGGGGATAGGCGAGCAGTACTTC	CASSSTGQGIGEQYF
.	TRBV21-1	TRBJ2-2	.	TGTGCCAGCAGCAAAGTCAGCGTACAGGGACCCACCGGGGAGCTGTTTTTT	CASSKVSVQGPTGELFF
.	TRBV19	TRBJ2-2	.	TGTGCCAGTAGTATGGGAGCGGTTAGGACCGGGGAGCTGTTTTTT	CASSMGAVRTGELFF
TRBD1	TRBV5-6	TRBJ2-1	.	TGTGCCAGCAGCTTGTGGACAGGGGGCCTCAATGAGCAGTTCTTC	CASSLWTGGLNEQFF